These 30 T cell receptor beta chains originate from one sample sequenced in a study of blood T cell repertoires in COVID-19. The data were produced by immunoSEQ multiplex PCR, yet TCRdb's version contains in-frame clones alone and is incomplete. The sample holds about 260,000 clones; approximately 90% are singletons and the top ten take 3.5% to 4.5%. Sequenced input: peripheral blood. These receptors were collected from a woman in her forties with acute or convalescent COVID-19.

This clone has more than one count but fewer than ten. CDR3 residues: CASSVAGAGTEAFF. CDR3 coding DNA: TGTGCCAGCAGCGTAGCAGGGGCAGGCACTGAAGCTTTCTTT. The J gene is TRBJ1-1, the V gene TRBV9; the D gene is possibly TRBD1 (6 bases). V lost 0 bases and J lost 4, with 10 bases in between. Germline V gives CDR1 SGDLS, CDR2 YYNGEE. The CDR3 totals 14 residues.

CDR3 in DNA: TGTGCCAGCAAACCTCCAGGGGAGGGAGGAGCTTTCTTT. Its translation is CASKPPGEGGAFF. The genes are TRBV6-5 and TRBJ1-1; a weak D match, TRBD1 (6 bases). The CDR3 is 13 residues long. Trimming pared 7 bases from V and 10 bases from J, leaving 19 bases between. Germline V gives CDR1 MNHEY, CDR2 SVGAGI.

In this sample, this clone turned up many times. J is TRBJ2-7 and V is TRBV18, with 9 bases lining up with TRBD1. There are 15 residues in the CDR3. J gave up 7 bases and V 3 bases, and 10 bases lay outside the gene matches. From germline, CDR1 is KGHSH and CDR2 LQKENI. CDR3 residues: CASSPRQGVDFEQYV. CDR3 in DNA: TGTGCCAGCTCACCCCGACAGGGGGTAGATTTTGAGCAGTACGTC.

CDR3 residues: CASSNPGGADTQYF. The CDR3 DNA sequence: TGTGCCAGCAGTAACCCAGGGGGCGCAGATACGCAGTATTTT. The chain joins TRBV25-1 to TRBJ2-3; 8 bases line up with TRBD1. The germline V gene has CDR1 MGHDK and CDR2 SYGVNS. The length of the CDR3 is 14 residues. Trimming cost V 5 bases and J 4 bases; bases outside gene matches: 5.

The rearrangement links TRBV9 to TRBJ2-5; TRBD2 agrees at 7 bases. The V gene's germline CDR1 is SGDLS and CDR2 YYNGEE. There are 15 residues in the CDR3. Unmatched junction bases numbered 7, after V lost 3 bases and J lost 2 bases. DNA of the CDR3: TGTGCCAGCAGCGAATCCGGGACTAAGCAAGAGACCCAGTACTTC. It encodes CASSESGTKQETQYF. The whole variable domain, remainder taken from reference TRBV9 and TRBJ2-5, is DSGVTQTPKHLITATGQRVTLRCSPRSGDLSVYWYQQSLDQGLQFLIQYYNGEERAKGNILERFSAQQFPDLHSELNLSSLELGDSALYFCASSESGTKQETQYFGPGTRLLVL.

The genes are TRBV12-5 and TRBJ2-3; 8 nucleotides agree with TRBD1. The CDR3 has 15 residues. Trimming cost V 1 base and J 2 bases; bases outside gene matches: 2. Germline V gives CDR1 LGHNT, CDR2 FRNRAP. CDR3 region: CASGLGTGFTDTQYF. The CDR3 DNA reads TGTGCTAGTGGTTTGGGGACAGGGTTCACAGATACGCAGTATTTT.

The rearrangement joins TRBV27 to TRBJ2-1; TRBD2 matches 8 bases. This CDR3 contains 12 residues. Germline values: CDR1 MNHEY, CDR2 SMNVEV (reference sequence). V lost 5 bases and J lost 13; bases outside the gene matches: 7. Here the CDR3 DNA reads TGTGCCAGCAGTCTCCATAGCGGGGATCAGTTCTTC. It yields the protein CASSLHSGDQFF.

This clone was seen a handful of times. The limits of the CDR3 on the DNA are not certain, so only TCRdb's listed CDR3 is given. The J gene is TRBJ1-5, the V gene TRBV5-1. The CDR3 extends over 14 residues, inclusive of both ends. Looked up from germline, CDR1 is SGHRS and CDR2 is YFSETQ. Here the CDR3 reads CASSLGTGISPSIF.

The chain carries TRBV19 and TRBJ2-5, with D possibly being TRBD1 (5 bases). The germline CDR1 and CDR2 sequences are LNHDA and SQIVND (reference sequence). There are 14 residues in the CDR3. Trimming took 7 bases from V and 2 from J, leaving 14 bases between them. The CDR3 DNA reads TGTGCCAGTACTCAAAACAGGAAGCAAGAGACCCAGTACTTC. This translates into CASTQNRKQETQYF.

This clone was found once. The rearrangement joins TRBV24-1 to TRBJ1-2; 12 nucleotides match TRBD1. J lost 4 bases, V lost 10 bases, and 12 bases had no gene match. Looked up from germline, CDR1 is KGHDR and CDR2 is SFDVKD. CDR3 length: 16 residues. CDR3 sequence (DNA): TGTGCCACGACCGGGACAGGGGGCTCGCTAGGCTATGGCTACACCTTC. It translates to CATTGTGGSLGYGYTF.

The chain carries TRBV5-1 and TRBJ2-1, with TRBD2 matching 11 bases. CDR3 length: 16 residues. From germline, CDR1 is SGHRS and CDR2 YFSETQ. J was trimmed by 10 bases and V by 4 bases; bases with no gene match: 13. The CDR3 sequence: CASSPSGTSGYIEQFF. DNA for the CDR3: TGCGCCAGCAGCCCCTCCGGGACTAGCGGCTATATCGAGCAGTTCTTC.

The chain recombines TRBV18 with TRBJ1-2, with 8 bases aligning to TRBD1. The V gene's germline CDR1 is KGHSH and CDR2 LQKENI. The J segment lost 8 bases and the V segment lost 4 bases, leaving 6 bases of the junction unmatched. This CDR3 spans 13 amino acids. CDR3 sequence: CASSRQGPGGYTF. In nucleotides, the CDR3 is TGTGCCAGCTCACGACAGGGGCCAGGGGGCTACACCTTC.

This rearrangement joins TRBV6-6 to TRBJ1-2, with 8 bases fitting TRBD1. Germline CDR1 reads MNHNY; CDR2 reads SVGAGI (reference sequence). The CDR3 spans 15 residues. V shed 4 bases and J 2 bases; nucleotides not matched to a gene: 6. In DNA form, the CDR3 reads TGTGCCAGCAGTTCCCGGACAGGGACCAACTATGGCTACACCTTC. Residues: CASSSRTGTNYGYTF.

This chain links TRBV29-1 with TRBJ1-5; a weak D match, TRBD1 (6 bases). Germline CDR1 reads SQVTM; CDR2 reads ANQGSEA. Trimming shortened V by 4 bases and J by 7 bases, and 14 bases separated the two germline ends. The CDR3 contains 13 residues. CDR3 sequence: CSVAGGGGQPQHF. CDR3 in DNA: TGCAGCGTTGCCGGGGGAGGGGGACAGCCCCAGCATTTT.

As DNA, the CDR3 is TGTGCCAGCAGTGAAAGGCAGGGGAGCTCCTATAATTCACCCCTCCACTTT. Its protein product is CASSERQGSSYNSPLHF. The chain recombines TRBV2 with TRBJ1-6; possible D gene TRBD1, 6 bases. Germline assignment: CDR1 SNHLY and CDR2 FYNNEI. V was cut by 2 bases and J by 0 bases, with 11 bases left in between. This CDR3 has 17 amino acids.

This clone was seen just once. The genes are TRBV29-1 and TRBJ1-2; 7 nucleotides align to TRBD1. The length of the CDR3 is 12 residues. CDR1 and CDR2 (germline): SQVTM, ANQGSEA. Unmatched junction bases numbered 5, after V lost 6 bases and J lost 4 bases. CDR3 DNA: TGCAGCGTGGAGGGGGCGAGCTATGGCTACACCTTC. Amino acids: CSVEGASYGYTF.

The chain has TRBV12-5 and TRBJ1-1; D remains unclear. The CDR3 consists of 16 residues. Germline CDR1 reads LGHNT; CDR2 reads FRNRAP. Trimming removed 0 bases from V and 1 base from J, with 12 bases in between. The CDR3 is CASGLVLGDKNTEAFF. For the CDR3, the DNA is TGTGCTAGTGGTTTGGTACTGGGAGACAAGAACACTGAAGCTTTCTTT.

The V call is TRBV19, the J call TRBJ1-3, with D uncertain. CDR1 LNHDA and CDR2 SQIVND come from the germline V gene (reference sequence). The CDR3 has 15 amino acids. The V and J ends lost 6 bases and 0 bases respectively, with 12 bases between them. The CDR3 nucleotides are TGTGCCAGTAGCCCTACCCCGGGCTCTGGAAACACCATATATTTT. Translating gives CASSPTPGSGNTIYF.

The chain uses TRBV18 and TRBJ2-7; 7 bases agree with TRBD2. This CDR3 contains 14 residues. J lost 0 bases, V lost 5 bases, and 4 bases had no gene match. Germline V gene lookup returns CDR1 KGHSH and CDR2 LQKENI. CDR3 loop: CASSTGGSSYEQYV. DNA of the CDR3: TGTGCCAGCTCAACGGGGGGAAGCTCCTACGAGCAGTACGTC.

This chain joins TRBV5-4 and TRBJ2-7, with 10 bases identical to TRBD1. Trimming cost V 0 bases and J 4 bases; bases outside gene matches: 4. The CDR3 contains 15 residues. The germline V gene encodes CDR1 SGHNT and CDR2 YYREEE (reference sequence). The CDR3 sequence is CASSLGQGAFYEQYV. The CDR3, as DNA: TGTGCCAGCAGCTTGGGACAGGGGGCGTTTTACGAGCAGTACGTC.

CDR3 coding DNA: TGTGCCAGCTCACCACCACCCGGTACCGGGGAGCTGTTTTTT. Amino acid sequence: CASSPPPGTGELFF. The V call is TRBV18, the J call TRBJ2-2; D call uncertain. The CDR3 has 14 residues. V lost 0 bases and J 5 bases, leaving 7 bases between the germline ends. CDR1 KGHSH and CDR2 LQKENI come from the germline V gene.

A note on this clone: Other DNA sequences from this sample encode an identical CDR3 as well. V is TRBV24-1 and J is TRBJ1-2, with 7 positions matching TRBD1. Trimming took 1 base from V and 7 from J; bases not matched to a gene: 2. Germline loops: CDR1 KGHDR, CDR2 SFDVKD. This CDR3 is built from 13 residues. CDR3 loop: CATSDFSGGGYTF. The CDR3 nucleotides read TGTGCCACCAGTGATTTTTCAGGGGGTGGCTACACCTTC.

The chain has TRBV30 and TRBJ1-2; D gene ambiguous. Germline CDR1 reads GTSNPN; CDR2 reads SVGIG (reference sequence). Trimming took off 3 bases at V and 4 bases at J, with 15 bases between the two ends. The CDR3 runs to 14 residues. The CDR3 sequence: CAWRVVGGFYGYTF. The CDR3 DNA is TGTGCCTGGAGGGTAGTTGGCGGCTTCTATGGCTACACCTTC.

The chain has TRBV12-5 and TRBJ1-6, with 7 bases identical to TRBD1. Germline values: CDR1 LGHNT, CDR2 FRNRAP. The CDR3 is 16 residues long. With 1 base clipped from V and 7 bases from J, the junction kept 7 bases outside the gene matches. CDR3 nucleotides: TGTGCTAGTGGTTTGGATTGGAGGGGGCCGAATTCACCCCTCCACTTT. Translating it yields CASGLDWRGPNSPLHF.

This rearrangement joins TRBV7-8 to TRBJ2-3, with 8 positions matching TRBD2. J lost 1 base, V lost 5 bases, and 5 bases had no gene match. The V gene's germline CDR1 is SGHVS and CDR2 FQNEAQ. The CDR3 consists of 15 residues. The CDR3 is CASSPRGARTDTQYF. The CDR3 DNA follows: TGTGCCAGCAGCCCGCGGGGGGCCCGCACAGATACGCAGTATTTT. Combining the CDR3 with reference TRBV7-8 and TRBJ2-3 gives the whole variable domain GAGVSQSPRYKVAKRGQDVALRCDPISGHVSLFWYQQALGQGPEFLTYFQNEAQLDKSGLPSDRFFAERPEGSVSTLKIQRTQQEDSAVYLCASSPRGARTDTQYFGPGTRLTVL.

This chain uses TRBV5-1 with TRBJ1-6; perhaps TRBD1 as D (6 bases). CDR3 length: 15 amino acids. CDR1 and CDR2 (germline): SGHRS, YFSETQ. The V and J ends lost 0 bases and 8 bases respectively, with 12 bases between them. CDR3 region: CASSLAGGGYSPLHF. DNA for the CDR3: TGCGCCAGCAGCTTGGCGGGGGGCGGGTATTCACCCCTCCACTTT. Full variable domain (rest looked up from reference TRBV5-1 and TRBJ1-6): KAGVTQTPRYLIKTRGQQVTLSCSPISGHRSVSWYQQTPGQGLQFLFEYFSETQRNKGNFPGRFSGRQFSNSRSEMNVSTLELGDSALYLCASSLAGGGYSPLHFGNGTRLTVT.

V gene TRBV30 combines with J gene TRBJ2-2; D gene uncertain. The CDR3 runs to 19 residues. The germline V gene has CDR1 GTSNPN and CDR2 SVGIG (reference sequence). Trimming pared 2 bases from V and 4 bases from J, leaving 26 bases between. This CDR3 is CAWSPPSWARLSLTGELFF. In nucleotides, the CDR3 is TGTGCCTGGAGTCCCCCATCTTGGGCCCGCCTATCTCTCACCGGGGAGCTGTTTTTT.

This clone was seen only once. This rearrangement joins TRBV5-6 to TRBJ2-1; TRBD2 aligns across 7 bases. Trimming removed 4 bases from V and 4 bases from J; junction bases left unmatched: 11. The CDR3 contains 16 residues. Germline V lookup: CDR1 SGHDT, CDR2 YYEEEE. CDR3 in amino acids: CASSIPPGRGYNEQFF. Written as DNA, the CDR3 is TGTGCCAGCAGCATACCTCCGGGGAGGGGTTACAATGAGCAGTTCTTC.

The rearrangement uses TRBV9 and TRBJ1-2, with 7 bases aligning to TRBD1. V lost 4 bases, J lost 8 bases, and 5 bases stayed unmatched. Germline CDR1 SGDLS, CDR2 YYNGEE. This CDR3 comprises 12 residues. The CDR3 DNA follows: TGTGCCAGCAGCCGGACAGGAGGGGGCTACACCTTC. This codes for CASSRTGGGYTF.

This clone was detected once. The chain recombines TRBV19 with TRBJ1-1; possibly TRBD1 for D (6 bases). V was shortened by 6 bases and J by 0 bases, with 20 bases between the two germline ends. The CDR3 loop spans 17 amino acids. Germline values: CDR1 LNHDA, CDR2 SQIVND (reference sequence). The CDR3: CASSKYPDSQMNTEAFF. The DNA for the CDR3 is TGTGCCAGTAGCAAGTATCCGGACAGCCAAATGAACACTGAAGCTTTCTTT.